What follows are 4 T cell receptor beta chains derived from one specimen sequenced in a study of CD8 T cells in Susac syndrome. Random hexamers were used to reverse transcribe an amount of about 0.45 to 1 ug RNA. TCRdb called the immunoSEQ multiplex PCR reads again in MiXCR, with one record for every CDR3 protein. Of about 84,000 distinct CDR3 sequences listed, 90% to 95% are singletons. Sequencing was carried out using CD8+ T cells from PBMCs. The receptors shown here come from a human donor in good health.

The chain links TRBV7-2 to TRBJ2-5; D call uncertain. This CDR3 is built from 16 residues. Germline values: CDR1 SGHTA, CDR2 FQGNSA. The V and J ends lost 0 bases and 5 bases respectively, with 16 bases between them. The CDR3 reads CASSLAGRLVGETQYF. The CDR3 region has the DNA TGTGCCAGCAGCTTAGCGGGTCGGCTAGTGGGGGAGACCCAGTACTTC. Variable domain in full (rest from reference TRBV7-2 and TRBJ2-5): GAGVSQSPSNKVTEKGKDVELRCDPISGHTALYWYRQSLGQGLEFLIYFQGNSAPDKSGLPSDRFSAERTGGSVSTLTIQRTQQEDSAVYLCASSLAGRLVGETQYFGPGTRLLVL.

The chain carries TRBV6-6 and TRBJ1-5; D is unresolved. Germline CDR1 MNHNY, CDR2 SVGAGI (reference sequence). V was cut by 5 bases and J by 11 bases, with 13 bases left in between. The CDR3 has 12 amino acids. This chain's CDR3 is CASSPDWIAQHF. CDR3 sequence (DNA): TGTGCCAGCAGTCCCGACTGGATAGCCCAGCATTTT.

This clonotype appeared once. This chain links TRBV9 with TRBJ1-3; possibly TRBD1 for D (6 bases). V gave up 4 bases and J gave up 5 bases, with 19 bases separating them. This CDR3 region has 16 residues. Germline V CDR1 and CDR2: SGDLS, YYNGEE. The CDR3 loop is CASSPEGGAARNTIYF. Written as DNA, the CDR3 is TGTGCCAGCAGCCCAGAGGGGGGGGCCGCTCGAAACACCATATATTTT. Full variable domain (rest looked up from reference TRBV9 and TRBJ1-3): DSGVTQTPKHLITATGQRVTLRCSPRSGDLSVYWYQQSLDQGLQFLIQYYNGEERAKGNILERFSAQQFPDLHSELNLSSLELGDSALYFCASSPEGGAARNTIYFGEGSWLTVV.

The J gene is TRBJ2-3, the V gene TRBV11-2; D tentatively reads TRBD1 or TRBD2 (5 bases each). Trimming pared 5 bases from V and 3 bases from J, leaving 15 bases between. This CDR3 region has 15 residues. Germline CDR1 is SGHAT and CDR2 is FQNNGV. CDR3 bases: TGTGCCAGCAGCATAGGGACCCGCGTGACAGATACGCAGTATTTT. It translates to CASSIGTRVTDTQYF.